This T cell receptor beta chain derives from a study of shared clonotypes between healthy human individuals. Trimming left V 4 bases short and J 2 bases short, with 10 bases between. The germline V gene has CDR1 SGHRS and CDR2 YFSETQ. This CDR3 comprises 13 residues. Sequencing was performed with immunoSEQ multiplex PCR; in TCRdb, only in-frame clones are kept and a portion is missing. The sample has roughly 490,000 clones; over 60% are singletons. This sequence was found in a woman aged 40 to 50 in good health. Some clones in this sample may be carry-over from other donors' samples. The sequenced material came from PBMCs. This chain uses TRBV5-1 with TRBJ2-7; D might be TRBD1 (5 bases). CDR3 bases: TGCGCCAGCAGCGACGGACAAGCCTACGAGCAGTACTTC. Its translation: CASSDGQAYEQYF.